These T cell receptor beta chains were read from a single sample in a study of T cells in localized non-small cell lung cancer. TCRdb keeps only in-frame clones here, not all; method: immunoSEQ multiplex PCR. The sample shows 15,000 to 20,000 clones, roughly 90% of them seen only once. The sample here was peripheral blood mononuclear cells, taken before any cancer treatment. These receptors were taken from a woman aged 35 to 70 with stage III lung adenocarcinoma. The CDR3 runs from the conserved cysteine through the conserved F or W. Fields, in order: clone size, D gene, J gene, V gene, CDR3 protein, CDR3 DNA. A D gene is named only where the DNA matches it firmly. Clone sizes are given selectively: once, few, many, or a class where the clone is expanded.

>NA|TRBD1|TRBJ1-1|TRBV5-1
CASSFDSGRGPGAFF
TGCGCCAGCAGCTTCGACAGTGGCAGGGGGCCTGGGGCTTTCTTT
>NA|TRBD1|TRBJ1-2|TRBV19
CASSIVGTGTLYGYTF
TGTGCCAGTAGTATAGTCGGGACAGGTACCCTCTATGGCTACACCTTC
>NA|NA|TRBJ2-2|TRBV12-5
CASGLGHNTGELFF
TGTGCTAGTGGTTTGGGGCATAACACCGGGGAGCTGTTTTTT
>NA|NA|TRBJ2-2|TRBV9
CASSPRGYGELFF
TGTGCCAGCAGCCCTCGGGGGTATGGGGAGCTGTTTTTT
>NA|TRBD2|TRBJ2-1|TRBV7-8
CASSLVSGTSRPEQFF
TGTGCCAGCAGCTTAGTCTCCGGGACTAGCCGGCCTGAGCAGTTCTTC
>NA|NA|TRBJ2-7|TRBV10-2
CAILGEGPGEQYF
TGCGCCATTCTAGGCGAAGGCCCCGGTGAGCAGTACTTC
>NA|NA|TRBJ2-1|TRBV5-1
CASSLGTLRGNEQFF
TGCGCCAGCAGCCTCGGGACCCTCAGGGGCAATGAGCAGTTCTTC
>NA|NA|TRBJ1-1|TRBV27
CASSSPSGMNTEAFF
TGTGCCAGCAGTTCTCCCTCAGGAATGAACACTGAAGCTTTCTTT
>once|NA|TRBJ2-2|TRBV10-2
CASSETRWSPNTGELFF
TGCGCCAGCAGTGAGACTAGGTGGAGCCCCAACACCGGGGAGCTGTTTTTT
>NA|NA|TRBJ2-7|TRBV7-2
CASSLNVGLEQYF
TGTGCCAGCAGCTTAAACGTAGGGCTCGAGCAGTACTTC
>NA|NA|TRBJ1-3|TRBV29-1
CSVWQGSSGNTIYF
TGCAGCGTCTGGCAGGGCTCCTCTGGAAACACCATATATTTT
>NA|NA|TRBJ2-1|TRBV11-3
CASSLGRANEQFF
TGTGCCAGCAGCTTAGGCAGGGCCAATGAGCAGTTCTTC
>NA|TRBD1|TRBJ1-1|TRBV5-5
CASSLQGAGNTEAFF
TGTGCCAGCAGCTTACAGGGGGCGGGGAACACTGAAGCTTTCTTT
>NA|TRBD1|TRBJ1-2|TRBV18
CASSPTRDRGLGYTF
TGTGCCAGCTCACCCACTAGGGACAGGGGGCTTGGCTACACCTTC
>NA|NA|TRBJ2-2|TRBV7-2
CASSLIGTGELFF
TGTGCCAGCAGCTTGATTGGCACCGGGGAGCTGTTTTTT
>NA|TRBD2|TRBJ2-1|TRBV15
CATNSGRASVKFF
TGTGCCACCAACAGCGGGAGGGCTTCCGTGAAGTTCTTC
>NA|NA|TRBJ1-1|TRBV7-8
CASSRTGRGTEAFF
TGTGCCAGCAGCCGAACAGGGAGGGGTACTGAAGCTTTCTTT
>NA|TRBD1|TRBJ1-1|TRBV19
CASSTRDRGFRTEAFF
TGTGCCAGTAGTACCCGGGACAGGGGCTTCCGCACTGAAGCTTTCTTT
>NA|NA|TRBJ1-2|TRBV7-2
CASTRGRGGYTF
TGTGCCAGCACCCGGGGGCGAGGCGGCTACACCTTC
>NA|TRBD1|TRBJ2-3|TRBV19
CASSIRQGVDTQYF
TGTGCCAGTAGTATACGACAGGGTGTGGATACGCAGTATTTT
>NA|TRBD1|TRBJ2-7|TRBV27
CASSWTGHPYEQYF
TGTGCCAGCAGTTGGACAGGGCACCCCTACGAGCAGTACTTC
>NA|TRBD2|TRBJ2-5|TRBV5-1
CASSRGTSGAQETQYF
TGCGCCAGCAGCCGCGGGACTAGCGGGGCCCAAGAGACCCAGTACTTC
>NA|NA|TRBJ2-7|TRBV11-1
CASRTGAYAYEQYF
TGTGCCAGCAGGACTGGGGCCTACGCCTACGAGCAGTACTTC
>NA|NA|TRBJ2-3|TRBV5-1
CASSLNPSTDTQYF
TGCGCCAGCAGCTTGAACCCTAGCACAGATACGCAGTATTTT
>NA|NA|TRBJ2-1|TRBV29-1
CSVDGSLGRSEQFF
TGCAGCGTTGATGGGAGCCTCGGGAGAAGTGAGCAGTTCTTC
>NA|NA|TRBJ1-6|TRBV4-3
CASSYYGDKSPLHF
TGCGCCAGCAGCTACTACGGGGATAAGTCACCCCTCCACTTT
>NA|NA|TRBJ1-2|TRBV7-9
CASSYPMGGYTF
TGTGCCAGCAGCTACCCCATGGGCGGCTACACCTTC
>NA|TRBD1|TRBJ1-2|TRBV28
CASSPTGGATGYGYTF
TGTGCCAGCAGTCCCACAGGGGGCGCGACCGGCTATGGCTACACCTTC
>once|NA|TRBJ2-7|TRBV11-2
CASSLEGNRGRQYF
TGTGCCAGCAGCTTAGAAGGTAATCGGGGGCGGCAGTACTTC
>NA|NA|TRBJ1-4|TRBV4-3
CASSQDGPTGGGPGEKLFF
TGCGCCAGCAGCCAAGATGGGCCCACCGGGGGCGGGCCGGGGGAAAAACTGTTTTTT
>NA|NA|TRBJ1-1|TRBV5-1
CASSQNGQEAFF
TGCGCCAGCAGCCAAAACGGACAGGAAGCTTTCTTT
>NA|TRBD1|TRBJ1-2|TRBV6-6
CASSKGAGGYTF
TGTGCCAGCAGTAAGGGGGCTGGTGGCTACACCTTC
>NA|NA|TRBJ1-1|TRBV6-6
CASRPTLNTEAFF
TGTGCCAGCAGGCCGACACTTAACACTGAAGCTTTCTTT
>NA|NA|TRBJ1-5|TRBV10-2
CASSVGQGGYSNQPQHF
TGCGCCAGCAGTGTCGGGCAGGGCGGTTATAGCAATCAGCCCCAGCATTTT
>few|TRBD2|TRBJ2-1|TRBV6-1
CASLGGGVGGEQFF
TGTGCCAGCTTGGGGGGGGGAGTGGGCGGTGAGCAGTTCTTC
>NA|NA|TRBJ1-1|TRBV4-1
CASSQEGIGNTEAFF
TGCGCCAGCAGCCAAGAGGGTATAGGGAACACTGAAGCTTTCTTT
>once|NA|TRBJ2-5|TRBV5-1
CASNPRQGGGETQYF
TGCGCCAGCAACCCTCGACAGGGAGGGGGAGAGACCCAGTACTTC